These 29 T cell receptor beta chains came from one sample sequenced in a study of cytomegalovirus exposure and HLA in healthy donors. The primer mix had 60 Vbeta and 13 Jbeta primers. Method: immunoSEQ multiplex PCR; TCRdb's copy keeps in-frame clones and lacks some. The repertoire holds over 50,000 clones, with around 80% as singletons. The sequencing input was PBMCs. These TCRs come from a man aged 45-65 years in good health and CMV-seropositive.

This clone was seen only once. Germline and junction disagree at one end, which may indicate a read error. The chain couples TRBV4-1 to TRBJ2-2, with D perhaps being TRBD1 or TRBD2 (5 bases each). The CDR3 contains 17 residues. Germline CDR1 is MGHRA and CDR2 is YSYEKL. The CDR3 is CDSSQGTRLTDTGELFF. As DNA, the CDR3 is TGCGACAGCAGCCAAGGGACCAGACTAACGGACACCGGGGAGCTGTTTTTT.

This sequence joins TRBV7-6 and TRBJ1-1; the match to TRBD1 covers 9 bases. There are 18 residues in the CDR3. The V gene end was trimmed by 0 bases and the J gene end by 1 base; junction bases not matched to a gene: 9. Germline V gene data show CDR1 as SGHVS and CDR2 as FNYEAQ. The CDR3 loop reads CASSLARTRTGANTEAFF. The CDR3 DNA is TGTGCCAGCAGCTTAGCGCGAACTAGGACAGGGGCGAACACTGAAGCTTTCTTT.

The chain is built from TRBV7-2 and TRBJ2-7, with 7 bases identical to TRBD2. The trim removed 1 base at V and 3 bases at J, leaving 9 bases unmatched. The CDR3 has 16 residues. From germline, CDR1 is SGHTA and CDR2 FQGNSA. CDR3 nucleotides: TGTGCCAGCAGCTTAGATCCTCAGGGAGGGGACTACGAGCAGTACTTC. Translating it yields CASSLDPQGGDYEQYF.

The chain is built from TRBV5-5 and TRBJ1-1; unclear D gene. The ends were cut back, 5 bases at V and 4 bases at J, with 9 bases in the middle. The germline CDR1 and CDR2 sequences are SGHKS and YYEKEE (reference sequence). This CDR3 region has 12 residues. The CDR3 coding sequence is TGTGCCAGCAGAGGAGATGGCACTGAAGCTTTCTTT. Its translation is CASRGDGTEAFF.

The chain carries TRBV9 and TRBJ2-7; no reliable D call. V was shortened by 4 bases and J by 0 bases, with 8 bases between the two germline ends. Looked up from germline, CDR1 is SGDLS and CDR2 is YYNGEE. There are 13 residues in the CDR3. CDR3 coding DNA: TGTGCCAGCAGCCCCCAAGCCTCCTACGAGCAGTACTTC. It codes for CASSPQASYEQYF.

V is TRBV7-3 and J is TRBJ2-1; 8 bases agree with TRBD1. Germline CDR1 and CDR2: SGHTA and FQGTGA. This CDR3 contains 15 residues. V trimming: 4 bases; J trimming: 6 bases; junction bases outside the gene matches: 8. This CDR3 reads CASSSGQGSGNEQFF. CDR3 nucleotides: TGTGCCAGCAGCTCCGGACAGGGATCAGGCAATGAGCAGTTCTTC.

V usage is TRBV19 and J usage is TRBJ2-4; the D gene is possibly TRBD1 (6 bases). Germline CDR1 is LNHDA and CDR2 is SQIVND (reference sequence). V was trimmed by 0 bases and J by 1 base, leaving 16 bases between them. The CDR3 totals 18 residues. This CDR3 reads CASSIDGMTGGAKNIQYF. The CDR3 nucleotides read TGTGCCAGTAGTATAGATGGGATGACAGGCGGCGCCAAAAACATTCAGTACTTC.

J is TRBJ1-6 and V is TRBV18; D unresolved. The length of the CDR3 is 14 residues. Germline V gene lookup returns CDR1 KGHSH and CDR2 LQKENI. V was cut by 2 bases and J by 5 bases, with 7 bases left in between. The CDR3 DNA sequence: TGTGCCAGCTCACCAGCCAGTCATAATTCACCCCTCCACTTT. As protein: CASSPASHNSPLHF.

The chain couples TRBV30 to TRBJ1-4, with 8 bases aligning to TRBD1. V shed 7 bases and J 3 bases; nucleotides not matched to a gene: 7. The germline gives CDR1 GTSNPN, CDR2 SVGIG (reference sequence). CDR3 size: 14 residues. CDR3 loop: CASRQGNANEKLFF. CDR3 nucleotides: TGTGCCTCACGACAGGGGAACGCTAATGAAAAACTGTTTTTT.

The chain is built from TRBV11-2 and TRBJ1-2; TRBD1 agrees at 9 bases. Germline V gene lookup returns CDR1 SGHAT and CDR2 FQNNGV. V trimming: 3 bases; J trimming: 2 bases; junction bases outside the gene matches: 4. There are 15 residues in the CDR3. The chain's CDR3 is CASSFTGGANYGYTF. DNA of the CDR3: TGTGCCAGCAGCTTTACAGGGGGCGCCAACTATGGCTACACCTTC.

The rearrangement links TRBV27 to TRBJ2-1, with 8 bases that match TRBD1. The junction had 5 bases not matched to a gene; V was cut back by 7 bases and J by 6 bases. Germline V lookup: CDR1 MNHEY, CDR2 SMNVEV (reference sequence). The CDR3 has 13 amino acids. The CDR3 sequence: CASIPGTGNEQFF. Here the CDR3 DNA reads TGTGCCAGCATTCCCGGGACAGGCAATGAGCAGTTCTTC.

The gene calls are TRBV19 and TRBJ2-5; 13 positions match TRBD2. V lost 4 bases to trimming and J lost 1 base; unmatched junction nucleotides: 9. CDR3 length: 18 residues. Germline CDR1 and CDR2: LNHDA and SQIVND (reference sequence). CDR3 nucleotides: TGTGCCAGTAGTAAGGGACTAGCGGGGATAAGGCTCCAAGAGACCCAGTACTTC. This translates into CASSKGLAGIRLQETQYF.

This clone appeared once. V and J are TRBV6-5 and TRBJ1-2, with 10 bases fitting TRBD1. V lost 6 bases, J lost 8 bases, and 6 bases stayed unmatched. Germline values: CDR1 MNHEY, CDR2 SVGAGI. The CDR3 length is 13 residues. This CDR3 is CASRRGTGEGYTF. DNA of the CDR3: TGTGCCAGCAGGCGAGGGACAGGGGAAGGCTACACCTTC.

This chain joins TRBV19 and TRBJ1-2, with no clear D. V dropped 3 bases and J dropped 4 bases, with 9 bases sitting between them. Germline assignment: CDR1 LNHDA and CDR2 SQIVND (reference sequence). The CDR3 runs 13 residues. CDR3 sequence: CASSIGRPYGYTF. The DNA for the CDR3 is TGTGCCAGTAGTATTGGCAGGCCCTATGGCTACACCTTC.

The rearrangement links TRBV2 to TRBJ2-3; TRBD1 matches at 7 bases. CDR3 length: 12 amino acids. After removal of 8 bases from V and 7 bases from J, the junction contained 6 bases not matched to a gene. From germline, CDR1 is SNHLY and CDR2 FYNNEI. The CDR3 reads CASPQGVNTQYF. The CDR3 DNA reads as TGTGCCAGCCCCCAGGGGGTCAATACGCAGTATTTT.

The chain recombines TRBV6-5 with TRBJ1-2, with D tentatively TRBD1 (6 bases). The CDR3 is 15 residues long. Germline assignment: CDR1 MNHEY and CDR2 SVGAGI. The V end was cut by 6 bases, the J end by 2 bases, with 16 bases between. CDR3 protein: CASRDTGTRNYGYTF. The DNA for the CDR3 is TGTGCCAGCAGGGACACAGGGACGAGGAACTATGGCTACACCTTC.

V gene TRBV6-5 combines with J gene TRBJ1-1, with D unclear. Germline CDR1 is MNHEY and CDR2 is SVGAGI. Trimming left V 6 bases short and J 1 base short, with 9 bases between. The CDR3 consists of 13 residues. The CDR3 nucleotides are TGTGCCAGCAGGCAGAGAGGGAACACTGAAGCTTTCTTT. It encodes CASRQRGNTEAFF.

The chain employs TRBV7-6 and TRBJ2-7; TRBD2 aligns across 9 bases. V gave up 6 bases and J gave up 5 bases; unmatched junction bases: 11. Looked up from germline, CDR1 is SGHVS and CDR2 is FNYEAQ. The CDR3 is made up of 15 amino acids. The CDR3 sequence: CASSSRLAALDEQYF. The CDR3 bases are TGTGCCAGCAGTTCAAGACTAGCGGCCCTGGACGAGCAGTACTTC. Based on the CDR3 plus reference TRBV7-6 and TRBJ2-7, the full variable domain is GAGVSQSPRYKVTKRGQDVALRCDPISGHVSLYWYRQALGQGPEFLTYFNYEAQQDKSGLPNDRFSAERPEGSISTLTIQRTEQRDSAMYRCASSSRLAALDEQYFGPGTRLTVT.

The rearrangement links TRBV5-1 to TRBJ1-2; D remains unclear. Per germline, CDR1 SGHRS and CDR2 YFSETQ. V dropped 0 bases and J dropped 7 bases, with 22 bases sitting between them. The CDR3 totals 17 residues. The CDR3, as DNA: TGCGCCAGCAGCTTGGGCGGAGATCCGGGATCATCGGGTGGCTACACCTTC. It specifies CASSLGGDPGSSGGYTF.

The chain links TRBV5-1 to TRBJ1-1; tentatively, D is TRBD1 (5 bases). Germline V gives CDR1 SGHRS, CDR2 YFSETQ. The CDR3 is 15 amino acids. Trimming removed 0 bases from V and 1 base from J, with 10 bases in between. CDR3 in amino acids: CASSLARQPNTEAFF. The DNA of the CDR3 is TGCGCCAGCAGCTTGGCACGACAGCCGAACACTGAAGCTTTCTTT.

This rearrangement joins TRBV28 to TRBJ1-5; TRBD1 agrees at 7 bases. There are 15 residues in the CDR3. Germline trimming cut 5 bases from V and 2 bases from J; bases unmatched to any gene: 6. Germline V gene sequence: CDR1 MDHEN, CDR2 SYDVKM. CDR3 sequence reads: CASSARDSRNQPQHF. In DNA, the CDR3 is TGTGCCAGCAGTGCTCGGGACAGCCGCAATCAGCCCCAGCATTTT.

As DNA, the CDR3 is TGTGCCAGCAGCCAAGTGTTCGGTCGCGAGCAGTACTTC. Its protein is CASSQVFGREQYF. The V call is TRBV7-2, the J call TRBJ2-7, with D hard to call. The CDR3 contains 13 residues. V was pared by 5 bases and J by 6 bases, with 14 bases between. The germline V gene encodes CDR1 SGHTA and CDR2 FQGNSA. Complete variable domain (other parts from reference TRBV7-2 and TRBJ2-7): GAGVSQSPSNKVTEKGKDVELRCDPISGHTALYWYRQSLGQGLEFLIYFQGNSAPDKSGLPSDRFSAERTGGSVSTLTIQRTQQEDSAVYLCASSQVFGREQYFGPGTRLTVT.

Remarks on this clone: This may be a read error, as it is one base from a much larger clone. The chain recombines TRBV14 with TRBJ2-5; possible D gene TRBD1, 6 bases. The tail of the sequence fits TRBJ2-7 better, so the J call may be wrong. CDR1 SGHDN and CDR2 FVKESK come from the germline V gene. The CDR3 runs to 15 residues. The CDR3 loop is CASSSQGPSSYEQYF. CDR3 DNA sequence: TGTGCCAGCAGCTCCCAGGGGCCCAGCTCCTACGAGCAGTACTTC.

For this clone: No conserved phenylalanine or tryptophan ends this CDR3, so it is likely a read error. CDR3 nucleotides: TGTGCCAGCAGGCAGAGAGGGAACACTGAAGCTTTCTTG. It translates to CASRQRGNTEAFL. The V call is TRBV6-5, the J call TRBJ1-1; D not resolved. This CDR3 region has 13 residues. The V and J ends lost 6 bases and 1 base respectively, with 9 bases between them. The V gene's germline CDR1 is MNHEY and CDR2 SVGAGI.

This chain uses TRBV6-5 with TRBJ1-2, with a tentative D call TRBD1 (6 bases). Trimming took 4 bases from V and 6 from J, leaving 9 bases between them. There are 12 residues in the CDR3. Per the germline V gene, CDR1 is MNHEY and CDR2 is SVGAGI. CDR3 nucleotides: TGTGCCAGCAGTTCAAGGGGGAATGGCTACACCTTC. Translated, it gives CASSSRGNGYTF.

This sequence joins TRBV27 and TRBJ1-4; D perhaps matches TRBD1 (5 bases). Germline V gives CDR1 MNHEY, CDR2 SMNVEV (reference sequence). V lost 4 bases and J lost 8, with 14 bases in between. The CDR3 length is 14 residues. The CDR3: CASSSPGVPEKLFF. The CDR3 DNA is TGTGCCAGCAGTTCCCCGGGGGTTCCGGAAAAACTGTTTTTT. Full variable domain (remainder filled in from reference TRBV27 and TRBJ1-4): EAQVTQNPRYLITVTGKKLTVTCSQNMNHEYMSWYRQDPGLGLRQIYYSMNVEVTDKGDVPEGYKVSRKEKRNFPLILESPSPNQTSLYFCASSSPGVPEKLFFGSGTQLSVL.

The rearrangement links TRBV28 to TRBJ1-1, with D perhaps TRBD1 (5 bases). The CDR3 has 15 amino acids. Germline V lookup: CDR1 MDHEN, CDR2 SYDVKM. Trimming removed 6 bases from V and 0 bases from J, with 14 bases in between. Here the CDR3 DNA reads TGTGCCAGCAGCTCACGAGACAGAATGAACACTGAAGCTTTCTTT. It codes for CASSSRDRMNTEAFF.

This rearrangement joins TRBV29-1 to TRBJ2-1; 7 bases agree with TRBD2. Per the germline V gene, CDR1 is SQVTM and CDR2 is ANQGSEA. The CDR3 length is 15 residues. The V and J ends lost 1 base and 10 bases, in that order; junction bases with no gene match: 13. The CDR3 coding sequence is TGCAGCGTTGAAGGCCCCCCACCACTAGCGAGAGAGCAGTTCTTC. This codes for CSVEGPPPLAREQFF.

The chain uses TRBV6-5 and TRBJ2-7; 10 positions match TRBD1. V was pared by 5 bases and J by 1 base, with 5 bases of the junction left unmatched. The CDR3 loop spans 15 amino acids. CDR1 and CDR2 from the germline V gene are MNHEY and SVGAGI. The CDR3 here is CASSPRDRGSYEQYF. CDR3 DNA: TGTGCCAGCAGTCCCCGGGACAGGGGTTCCTACGAGCAGTACTTC.